This T cell receptor beta chain was recorded in a study of neurological immune-mediated disorders. This clonotype was found many times. MiXCR, run by TCRdb on the 5' RACE reads, gives a single entry per CDR3 protein. This repertoire shows tens of thousands of distinct CDR3 sequences, roughly 18% found once; its top ten account for roughly 14%. The CDR3 extends over 13 amino acids. Trimming shortened V by 6 bases and J by 3 bases, and 11 bases separated the two germline ends. The germline V gene has CDR1 SGHDT and CDR2 YYEEEE. Sequencing used PBMCs. The chain combines TRBV5-6 with TRBJ2-3; D unclear. This clonotype was sampled from a woman aged 40 to 50 in good health. CDR3 loop: CASTSPKTDTQYF. CDR3 DNA sequence: TGTGCCAGCACCTCACCTAAGACAGATACGCAGTATTTT.